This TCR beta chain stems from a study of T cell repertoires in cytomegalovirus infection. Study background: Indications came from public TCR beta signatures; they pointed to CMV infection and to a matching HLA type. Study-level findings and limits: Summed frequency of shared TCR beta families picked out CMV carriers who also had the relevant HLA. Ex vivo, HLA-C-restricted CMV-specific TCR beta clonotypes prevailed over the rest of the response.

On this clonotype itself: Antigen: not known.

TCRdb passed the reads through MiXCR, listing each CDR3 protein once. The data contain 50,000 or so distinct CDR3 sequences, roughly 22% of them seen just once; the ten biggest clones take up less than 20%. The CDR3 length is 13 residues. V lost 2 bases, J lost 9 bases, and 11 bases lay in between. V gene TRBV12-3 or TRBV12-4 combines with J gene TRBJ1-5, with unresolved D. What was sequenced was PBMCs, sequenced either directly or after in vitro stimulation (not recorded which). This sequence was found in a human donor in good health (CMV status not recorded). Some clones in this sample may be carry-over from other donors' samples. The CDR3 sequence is CASSLTAVRPQHF. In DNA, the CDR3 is TGTGCCAGCAGTTTAACCGCCGTAAGGCCCCAGCATTTT.